The 14 T cell receptor beta chains reported below all come from one sample, sequenced in a study of cytomegalovirus exposure and HLA in healthy donors. Vbeta (60) and Jbeta (13) primers were used in the PCR. Produced via immunoSEQ multiplex PCR; TCRdb's table is partial and in-frame only. The sample records about 120,000 clones, about 10% being singletons. The sequencing sample was made of PBMCs. The origin of the receptors is a man aged 30-40 years in good health and CMV-seronegative.

The V call is TRBV5-1, the J call TRBJ2-7; D is unresolved. Deletions cut 2 bases from V and 4 bases from J, with 4 bases between. The CDR3 contains 11 residues. Per germline, CDR1 SGHRS and CDR2 YFSETQ. Here the CDR3 reads CASSFKYEQYF. The CDR3 DNA reads as TGCGCCAGCAGCTTTAAATACGAGCAGTACTTC.

This chain uses TRBV7-9 with TRBJ1-1, with a weak D call TRBD1 (6 bases). Germline values: CDR1 SEHNR, CDR2 FQNEAQ (reference sequence). Trimming shortened V by 9 bases and J by 11 bases, and 13 bases separated the two germline ends. The CDR3 has 10 amino acids. The CDR3 coding sequence is TGTGCCAGAACAGGACAGAGGGCTTTCTTT. Residues: CARTGQRAFF.

The chain uses TRBV6-6 and TRBJ1-5; D is unclear. Per germline, CDR1 MNHNY and CDR2 SVGAGI (reference sequence). The length of the CDR3 is 14 residues. V shed 4 bases and J shed 0 bases, with 7 bases lying between them. The CDR3 coding sequence is TGTGCCAGCAGTTCCAGGTATAGCAATCAGCCCCAGCATTTT. This gives the protein CASSSRYSNQPQHF.

The CDR3, as DNA: TGTGCCAGCAGTCAACCTCCCCGGGGAACTGAAGCTTTCTTT. Residues: CASSQPPRGTEAFF. The chain carries TRBV11-2 and TRBJ1-1; D is unclear. Germline V gene lookup returns CDR1 SGHAT and CDR2 FQNNGV. Trimming cost V 6 bases and J 5 bases, with 16 bases left between them. The CDR3 is 14 amino acids.

The rearrangement joins TRBV27 to TRBJ2-7; 9 nucleotides agree with TRBD2. J gave up 4 bases and V 3 bases, and 4 bases lay outside the gene matches. The CDR3 has 14 residues. Germline loops: CDR1 MNHEY, CDR2 SMNVEV (reference sequence). CDR3 DNA sequence: TGTGCCAGCAGTTTGTCTAGCGGGGTTTACGAGCAGTACTTC. It encodes CASSLSSGVYEQYF.

The rearrangement joins TRBV28 to TRBJ2-5; TRBD1 matches at 8 bases. The junction had 16 bases not matched to a gene; V was cut back by 8 bases and J by 2 bases. Germline loops: CDR1 MDHEN, CDR2 SYDVKM. There are 17 residues in the CDR3. Written as DNA, the CDR3 is TGTGCCAGCCAGCAGGGGGCATGGGTAGCGCAACAAGAGACCCAGTACTTC. Encoded protein: CASQQGAWVAQQETQYF.

The V and J genes are TRBV25-1 and TRBJ2-5; 9 bases fit TRBD2. Trimming removed 3 bases from V and 5 bases from J; junction bases left unmatched: 10. Germline V gene data show CDR1 as MGHDK and CDR2 as SYGVNS. This CDR3 has 16 residues. CDR3 in DNA: TGTGCCAGCAGTGAGGGTAGCGGGAGAATGGAGGAGACCCAGTACTTC. This sequence encodes CASSEGSGRMEETQYF. Supplemented by reference TRBV25-1 and TRBJ2-5, the full variable domain reads EADIYQTPRYLVIGTGKKITLECSQTMGHDKMYWYQQDPGMELHLIHYSYGVNSTEKGDLSSESTVSRIRTEHFPLTLESARPSHTSQYLCASSEGSGRMEETQYFGPGTRLLVL.

The J gene is TRBJ1-4, the V gene TRBV15; D is possibly TRBD1 (5 bases). Germline V lookup: CDR1 LNHNV, CDR2 YYDKDF (reference sequence). Deletions cut 3 bases from V and 12 bases from J, with 20 bases between. The CDR3 is made up of 15 amino acids. CDR3 loop: CATSSAGGHIGELFF. The DNA for the CDR3 is TGTGCCACCAGCAGCGCCGGGGGTCACATCGGGGAACTGTTTTTT. The full variable domain, in which reference TRBV15 and TRBJ1-4 provide the parts outside the CDR3, is DAMVIQNPRYQVTQFGKPVTLSCSQTLNHNVMYWYQQKSSQAPKLLFHYYDKDFNNEADTPDNFQSRRPNTSFCFLDIRSPGLGDTAMYLCATSSAGGHIGELFFGSGTQLSVL.

The chain uses TRBV7-2 and TRBJ1-1; no clear D. CDR3 size: 13 residues. Germline V gene lookup returns CDR1 SGHTA and CDR2 FQGNSA. V was clipped by 5 bases and J by 1 base, with 8 bases between them. The CDR3 region is CASSPRANTEAFF. The CDR3 DNA reads TGTGCCAGCAGCCCTCGAGCGAACACTGAAGCTTTCTTT.

This clone was picked up a small number of times. The chain has TRBV6-5 and TRBJ2-6; D gene unclear. Germline lookup yields CDR1 MNHEY and CDR2 SVGAGI. V lost 0 bases, J lost 1 base, and 7 bases lay in between. This CDR3 comprises 16 residues. In nucleotides, the CDR3 is TGTGCCAGCAGTTACTCGCAGGTTTCTGGGGCCAACGTCCTGACTTTC. Residues: CASSYSQVSGANVLTF.

CDR3 DNA sequence: TGTGCCAGCAGGCAGGGGGGTTATTACTATGGCTACACCTTC. It yields the protein CASRQGGYYYGYTF. The chain is built from TRBV2 and TRBJ1-2; 7 bases map to TRBD1. The CDR3 sequence is 14 residues long. Germline lookup yields CDR1 SNHLY and CDR2 FYNNEI. V lost 6 bases to trimming and J lost 3 bases; unmatched junction nucleotides: 7.

This clone has more than one count but fewer than ten. The J gene is TRBJ1-1, the V gene TRBV5-1, with unresolved D. Germline V CDR1 and CDR2: SGHRS, YFSETQ. The CDR3 covers 13 residues. Trimming removed 0 bases at V and 3 bases at J, with 6 bases between. The CDR3 region has the DNA TGCGCCAGCAGCTTGGCCGGGTACACTGAAGCTTTCTTT. Translating gives CASSLAGYTEAFF.

In this sample, this clone turned up a few times. The rearrangement uses TRBV6-1 and TRBJ1-1; D is possibly TRBD1 (6 bases). Looked up from germline, CDR1 is MNHNS and CDR2 is SASEGT. The V end lost 6 bases, the J end lost 10 bases, and 15 bases lay between the germline ends. CDR3 length equals 12 residues. This CDR3 reads CASSLGGGAAFF. The CDR3 nucleotides read TGTGCCAGCAGCCTAGGGGGGGGCGCAGCTTTCTTT.

This clone occurred a few times. This chain uses TRBV7-9 with TRBJ2-1, with D perhaps TRBD2 (5 bases). The V end lost 4 bases, the J end lost 9 bases, and 10 bases lay between the germline ends. Germline CDR1 reads SEHNR; CDR2 reads FQNEAQ (reference sequence). The CDR3 has 12 residues. The CDR3 here is CASSYAAGEQFF. CDR3 DNA: TGTGCCAGCAGCTACGCCGCGGGTGAGCAGTTCTTC. The entire variable domain, with the rest obtained from reference TRBV7-9 and TRBJ2-1, is as follows: DTGVSQNPRHKITKRGQNVTFRCDPISEHNRLYWYRQTLGQGPEFLTYFQNEAQLEKSRLLSDRFSAERPKGSFSTLEIQRTEQGDSAMYLCASSYAAGEQFFGPGTRLTVL.